A single sample is the source of the 29 T cell receptor beta chains below, sequenced in a study of neurological immune-mediated disorders. TCRdb called the 5' RACE reads again in MiXCR, with one record for every CDR3 protein. This table holds some 70,000 distinct CDR3 sequences, around 3.7% found once. Sequenced: PBMCs. The receptor source for this set is a man between 35 and 55 years old with multiple sclerosis.

This clonotype was seen repeatedly, ten times or more. The V call is TRBV27, the J call TRBJ1-2; D call uncertain. Germline-derived CDR1 and CDR2 are MNHEY and SMNVEV (reference sequence). CDR3 length: 14 residues. Trimming left V 0 bases short and J 3 bases short, with 8 bases between. The CDR3 here is CASSLSRQDYGYTF. CDR3 bases: TGTGCCAGCAGTTTATCGAGGCAGGACTATGGCTACACCTTC.

This clonotype was picked up many times. V and J are TRBV6-6 and TRBJ1-1; tentatively, D is TRBD1 (5 bases). Germline V gene lookup returns CDR1 MNHNY and CDR2 SVGAGI (reference sequence). The V and J ends lost 6 bases and 1 base respectively, with 9 bases between them. This CDR3 is built from 13 residues. The CDR3 DNA follows: TGTGCCAGCAGACCGGGGGGGAACACTGAAGCTTTCTTT. Its protein product is CASRPGGNTEAFF.

This clonotype was detected many times. CDR3 coding DNA: TGCGCCAGCAGCTTGGGACGGACCTACGAGCAGTACTTC. This encodes CASSLGRTYEQYF. The chain joins TRBV5-1 to TRBJ2-7; D is undetermined. The V end was cut by 0 bases, the J end by 2 bases, with 6 bases between. The CDR3 runs 13 residues. The germline V gene has CDR1 SGHRS and CDR2 YFSETQ.

This clonotype was counted at least ten times. This rearrangement joins TRBV29-1 to TRBJ2-2, with D possibly being TRBD1 or TRBD2 (5 bases each). The CDR3 is made up of 14 amino acids. The germline V and J ends were trimmed by 3 bases and 7 bases, with 15 bases remaining between them. CDR1 SQVTM and CDR2 ANQGSEA come from the germline V gene. This chain's CDR3 is CSVESGYGGGELFF. For the CDR3, the DNA is TGCAGCGTTGAGTCAGGCTATGGGGGCGGGGAGCTGTTTTTT.

This clonotype was detected ten times or more. The V and J genes are TRBV11-2 and TRBJ2-7; 8 nucleotides agree with TRBD1. Germline CDR1 SGHAT, CDR2 FQNNGV. The CDR3 length is 12 residues. V was pared by 4 bases and J by 6 bases, with 2 bases of the junction left unmatched. Written as DNA, the CDR3 is TGTGCCAGCAGCTGGGACAGGACCGAGCAGTACTTC. It encodes CASSWDRTEQYF.

This clonotype was detected many times. V is TRBV14 and J is TRBJ2-7; D gene ambiguous. V dropped 4 bases and J dropped 6 bases, with 13 bases sitting between them. Germline loops: CDR1 SGHDN, CDR2 FVKESK. CDR3 length: 13 amino acids. The CDR3 DNA follows: TGTGCCAGCAGCCCTGTGGCCTGGGGCGAGCAGTACTTC. Translating gives CASSPVAWGEQYF.

This clonotype was counted ten times or more. The chain is built from TRBV7-2 and TRBJ2-1; D perhaps matches TRBD2 (6 bases). Per the germline V gene, CDR1 is SGHTA and CDR2 is FQGNSA. Trimming stripped 4 bases from V and 7 bases from J, with 17 bases between. The CDR3 is 15 residues long. The CDR3 sequence is CASSSGAGFSNEQFF. The CDR3 DNA reads as TGTGCCAGCAGCTCTGGGGCGGGATTCTCTAATGAGCAGTTCTTC.

This clonotype was counted at least ten times. The chain carries TRBV7-9 and TRBJ2-3; no definite D call. The germline V gene has CDR1 SEHNR and CDR2 FQNEAQ (reference sequence). The CDR3 contains 16 residues. The germline V and J ends were trimmed by 5 bases and 5 bases, with 20 bases remaining between them. Written as DNA, the CDR3 is TGTGCCAGCAGCCGATTCGGGTCCCCATCCGGAGATACGCAGTATTTT. It specifies CASSRFGSPSGDTQYF. Supplemented by reference TRBV7-9 and TRBJ2-3, the full variable domain reads DTGVSQNPRHKITKRGQNVTFRCDPISEHNRLYWYRQTLGQGPEFLTYFQNEAQLEKSRLLSDRFSAERPKGSFSTLEIQRTEQGDSAMYLCASSRFGSPSGDTQYFGPGTRLTVL.

This clonotype was seen repeatedly, ten times or more. The chain is built from TRBV4-1 and TRBJ1-2; TRBD1 matches 10 bases. The V gene's germline CDR1 is MGHRA and CDR2 YSYEKL. Trimming removed 1 base from V and 4 bases from J; junction bases left unmatched: 3. The CDR3 length is 15 residues. The CDR3 spells CASSQGTGGGYGYTF. The CDR3 coding sequence is TGCGCCAGCAGCCAAGGGACAGGGGGGGGCTATGGCTACACCTTC.

This clonotype was seen many times. The gene calls are TRBV7-8 and TRBJ2-3; D uncertain. CDR1 and CDR2 (germline): SGHVS, FQNEAQ. Deletions cut 1 base from V and 0 bases from J, with 5 bases between. The CDR3 is made up of 14 amino acids. This CDR3 is CASSLDSSTDTQYF. In nucleotides, the CDR3 is TGTGCCAGCAGCTTAGACAGCAGCACAGATACGCAGTATTTT.

This clonotype appeared many times. The J gene is TRBJ2-6, the V gene TRBV5-1; D is possibly TRBD1 (6 bases). The CDR3 is made up of 16 amino acids. CDR1 is SGHRS and CDR2 is YFSETQ in the germline V gene. V gave up 1 base and J gave up 3 bases, with 11 bases separating them. CDR3 sequence: CASSLMGASGANVLTF. The CDR3 nucleotides read TGCGCCAGCAGCTTGATGGGGGCGAGTGGGGCCAACGTCCTGACTTTC.

The sample holds many counts of this clonotype. This chain joins TRBV7-9 and TRBJ2-5; D gene unclear. Trimming pared 4 bases from V and 0 bases from J, leaving 9 bases between. This CDR3 comprises 14 residues. CDR1 SEHNR and CDR2 FQNEAQ come from the germline V gene (reference sequence). As DNA, the CDR3 is TGTGCCAGCAGCTCAACCCCGGACCAAGAGACCCAGTACTTC. Residues: CASSSTPDQETQYF.

At least ten counts were recorded for this clonotype. The J gene is TRBJ1-1, the V gene TRBV12-3 or TRBV12-4; maybe TRBD1 (5 bases). Trimming took 2 bases from V and 6 from J, leaving 13 bases between them. This CDR3 comprises 14 residues. In DNA form, the CDR3 reads TGTGCCAGCAGTTTAATTTTAGGGGCGGCTGAAGCTTTCTTT. Its protein product is CASSLILGAAEAFF.

At least ten counts were recorded for this clonotype. The gene calls are TRBV10-3 and TRBJ1-2; D ambiguous. V was trimmed by 4 bases and J by 5 bases, leaving 11 bases between them. CDR3 size: 13 residues. CDR1 and CDR2 from the germline V gene are ENHRY and SYGVKD. In nucleotides, the CDR3 is TGTGCCATCAGTGGCTTGGTACAGTATGGCTACACCTTC. It codes for CAISGLVQYGYTF.

This clonotype was recorded many times. CDR3 residues: CASSLQGASTEAFF. The CDR3 DNA follows: TGCGCCAGCAGCCTACAGGGGGCGAGCACTGAAGCTTTCTTT. The chain combines TRBV5-1 with TRBJ1-1; TRBD1 agrees at 9 bases. The CDR3 spans 14 residues. Germline CDR1 reads SGHRS; CDR2 reads YFSETQ. Trimming took 4 bases from V and 4 from J; bases not matched to a gene: 5.

Ten or more counts support this clonotype. The chain couples TRBV10-3 to TRBJ2-1, with D hard to call. The CDR3 extends over 12 amino acids. V was cut by 2 bases and J by 11 bases, with 10 bases left in between. Per germline, CDR1 ENHRY and CDR2 SYGVKD. The CDR3 region has the DNA TGTGCCATCAGTGAGACAAGCGACAAGCAGTTCTTC. Amino acid sequence: CAISETSDKQFF.

Ten or more counts support this clonotype. CDR3 region: CAWYKIRDTGENTQYF. In DNA, the CDR3 is TGTGCCTGGTATAAAATCCGGGACACCGGGGAAAATACGCAGTATTTT. This chain connects TRBV30 to TRBJ2-3; maybe TRBD1 (6 bases). Per germline, CDR1 GTSNPN and CDR2 SVGIG (reference sequence). The ends were cut back, 5 bases at V and 7 bases at J, with 25 bases in the middle. This CDR3 has 16 residues.

This clonotype was picked up many times. The chain links TRBV10-3 to TRBJ2-2; tentative D call: TRBD1 (5 bases). Between the trimmed V and J ends, which lost 11 bases and 2 bases, there was a span of 12 bases. Germline V gene lookup returns CDR1 ENHRY and CDR2 SYGVKD. This CDR3 spans 13 amino acids. The CDR3 here is CALGLTNTGELFF. CDR3 coding DNA: TGTGCCTTGGGGCTAACTAACACCGGGGAGCTGTTTTTT.

This clonotype was seen many times. The chain uses TRBV12-3 or TRBV12-4 and TRBJ2-5; the D is unclear. The CDR3 consists of 14 residues. V shed 4 bases and J shed 6 bases, with 15 bases lying between them. The CDR3 DNA is TGTGCCAGCAGTTGGTCGGGCCGCATCAAGACCCAGTACTTC. Its protein is CASSWSGRIKTQYF.

This clonotype has at least ten counts. The genes are TRBV20-1 and TRBJ2-1, with D unclear. The CDR3 consists of 15 residues. Deletions cut 0 bases from V and 0 bases from J, with 9 bases between. Germline V gives CDR1 DFQATT, CDR2 SNEGSKA (reference sequence). DNA of the CDR3: TGCAGTGCTAGAGATCAAGGAATCTCCTACAATGAGCAGTTCTTC. The encoded protein is CSARDQGISYNEQFF.

This chain links TRBV20-1 with TRBJ2-1; TRBD2 might be the D (6 bases). CDR3 length equals 12 residues. Per germline, CDR1 DFQATT and CDR2 SNEGSKA (reference sequence). The ends were cut back, 7 bases at V and 13 bases at J, with 20 bases in the middle. The CDR3 DNA reads TGCAGTGATAGGGCGGGCCGGGAGACCCAGTTCTTC. This codes for CSDRAGRETQFF.

This clonotype has a count of ten or more. The chain employs TRBV20-1 and TRBJ1-4; no clear D. This CDR3 has 12 residues. CDR1 and CDR2 from the germline V gene are DFQATT and SNEGSKA (reference sequence). This chain's CDR3 is CGIYGPNEKLFF. The CDR3 nucleotides are TGCGGGATATATGGACCCAATGAAAAACTGTTTTTT.

This clonotype was found many times. The chain couples TRBV7-9 to TRBJ1-1; D call uncertain. V was trimmed by 8 bases and J by 1 base, leaving 5 bases between them. The CDR3 has 11 amino acids. From germline, CDR1 is SEHNR and CDR2 FQNEAQ (reference sequence). CDR3 sequence: CASDENTEAFF. CDR3 sequence (DNA): TGTGCCAGCGATGAGAACACTGAAGCTTTCTTT.

This clonotype showed up many times. The chain recombines TRBV29-1 with TRBJ1-5; D unresolved. V lost 4 bases to trimming and J lost 6 bases, with 4 bases between them. The germline V gene encodes CDR1 SQVTM and CDR2 ANQGSEA. This CDR3 spans 10 amino acids. The CDR3 reads CSVVVQPQHF. For the CDR3, the DNA is TGCAGCGTTGTAGTTCAGCCCCAGCATTTT. Variable domain in full (rest from reference TRBV29-1 and TRBJ1-5): SAVISQKPSRDICQRGTSLTIQCQVDSQVTMMFWYRQQPGQSLTLIATANQGSEATYESGFVIDKFPISRPNLTFSTLTVSNMSPEDSSIYLCSVVVQPQHFGDGTRLSIL.

This clonotype was found many times. The V gene is TRBV5-6, the J gene TRBJ2-5; 9 positions match TRBD2. In germline, CDR1 is SGHDT, CDR2 YYEEEE. With 4 bases clipped from V and 4 bases from J, the junction kept 8 bases outside the gene matches. The CDR3 totals 15 residues. In DNA form, the CDR3 reads TGTGCCAGCAGCGAGAAGCGGGGGGCAATAGAGACCCAGTACTTC. It yields the protein CASSEKRGAIETQYF.

This clonotype was found a few times. One end of the junction fails to match germline, which may point to a read error. The rearrangement joins TRBV20-1 to TRBJ1-6, with unresolved D. Germline values: CDR1 DFQATT, CDR2 SNEGSKA (reference sequence). The CDR3 spans 12 residues. The chain's CDR3 is CSARDGNSTLNF. The CDR3 DNA reads TGCAGTGCTAGGGATGGGAATTCAACCCTCAACTTT.

This clonotype was counted at least ten times. This chain connects TRBV6-6 to TRBJ1-1; D is ambiguous. V lost 5 bases to trimming and J lost 1 base, with 11 bases between them. This CDR3 contains 14 residues. Germline loops: CDR1 MNHNY, CDR2 SVGAGI (reference sequence). This chain's CDR3 is CASSPSDPNTEAFF. The CDR3 region has the DNA TGTGCCAGCAGTCCTTCGGACCCGAACACTGAAGCTTTCTTT.

This clonotype was seen repeatedly, ten times or more. The chain joins TRBV10-3 to TRBJ1-1; TRBD1 matches at 9 bases. CDR3 length: 13 residues. Losses at the gene ends were 3 bases for V and 10 bases for J; bases not matched to a gene: 6. The germline CDR1 and CDR2 sequences are ENHRY and SYGVKD. The CDR3 loop reads CAISEGTGSGAFF. The CDR3 DNA follows: TGTGCCATCAGTGAAGGGACAGGGAGCGGAGCTTTCTTT.

The table lists this clonotype with a few counts. The junction departs from the called germline gene at one end, perhaps through a read error. The V call is TRBV10-3, the J call TRBJ2-7; 8 bases fit TRBD1. CDR3 size: 13 residues. Germline CDR1 is ENHRY and CDR2 is SYGVKD. CDR3 protein: CANWTGSIYKQYF. The CDR3 nucleotides are TGTGCCAACTGGACAGGGTCTATCTACAAGCAGTACTTC.